This T cell receptor (beta chain) emerged from a study of CD8+ T cells in alopecia areata. The overall study: Patients received oral tofacitinib, 5 to 10 mg twice daily, for moderate-to-severe alopecia areata.

Of note for this clone: What it binds is unknown.

This CDR3 has 13 amino acids. The V gene's germline CDR1 is SGHTA and CDR2 FQGNSA. Trimming took 5 bases from V and 6 from J, leaving 13 bases between them. Isolated RNA was reverse transcribed into cDNA used as the sequencing template. Only in-frame clones appear in the TCRdb table, and some are missing; sequencing was by immunoSEQ multiplex PCR. The sample consists of approximately 150,000 clones, 45% to 60% of them appearing once. The study, taken as a whole, reports: TCRs were shared less clearly across patients than in mice, possibly for HLA-related reasons.

V usage is TRBV7-2 and J usage is TRBJ1-1; TRBD1 might be the D (6 bases). The sequencing here drew on CD4+ T cells sorted from blood, taken at week 0. The receptor comes from a human donor with alopecia areata. Written as DNA, the CDR3 is TGTGCCAGCAGCGTACAGGGAAAGGCTGAAGCTTTCTTT. Protein: CASSVQGKAEAFF.